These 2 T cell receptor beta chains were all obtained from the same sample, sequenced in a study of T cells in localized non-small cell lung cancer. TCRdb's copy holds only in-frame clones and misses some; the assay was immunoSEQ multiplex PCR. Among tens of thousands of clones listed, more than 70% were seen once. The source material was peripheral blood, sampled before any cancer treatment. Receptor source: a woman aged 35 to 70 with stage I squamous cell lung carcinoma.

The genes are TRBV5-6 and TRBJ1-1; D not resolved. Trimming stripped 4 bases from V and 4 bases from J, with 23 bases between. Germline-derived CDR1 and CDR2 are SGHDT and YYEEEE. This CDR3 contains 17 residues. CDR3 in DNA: TGTGCCAGCAGCCCCGGGGAGTACCGAGCGTGGAGCACTGAAGCTTTCTTT. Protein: CASSPGEYRAWSTEAFF. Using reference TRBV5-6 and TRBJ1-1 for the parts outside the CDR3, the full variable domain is DAGVTQSPTHLIKTRGQQVTLRCSPKSGHDTVSWYQQALGQGPQFIFQYYEEEERQRGNFPDRFSGHQFPNYSSELNVNALLLGDSALYLCASSPGEYRAWSTEAFFGQGTRLTVV.

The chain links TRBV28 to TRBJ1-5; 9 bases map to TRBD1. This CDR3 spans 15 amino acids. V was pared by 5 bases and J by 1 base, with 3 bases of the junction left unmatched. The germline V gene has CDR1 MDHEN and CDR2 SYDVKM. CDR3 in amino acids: CASSRQGVSNQPQHF. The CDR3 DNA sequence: TGTGCCAGCAGTCGACAGGGGGTAAGCAATCAGCCCCAGCATTTT.